This passage covers 15 T cell receptor beta chains from one sample sequenced in a study of blood T cell repertoires in COVID-19. Some clones are missing from TCRdb's copy, which holds only in-frame ones; the method was immunoSEQ multiplex PCR. This repertoire shows 200,000 to 250,000 clones, about four fifths found once; its top ten account for about 8%. The sequencing input was peripheral blood. These receptors all come from a woman in her fifties or sixties with active or convalescent COVID-19.

The rearrangement links TRBV20-1 to TRBJ2-2, with 10 bases aligning to TRBD1. CDR3 length equals 15 residues. Germline CDR1 and CDR2: DFQATT and SNEGSKA (reference sequence). The V segment lost 3 bases and the J segment 5 bases; nucleotides outside the gene matches: 6. The CDR3, as DNA: TGCAGTGCTAGTCCGACAGGGGGCGTAACCGGGGAGCTGTTTTTT. Protein product: CSASPTGGVTGELFF.

The V gene is TRBV3-1 (or the pseudogene TRBV3-2), the J gene TRBJ2-7; possible D gene TRBD2, 6 bases. Trimming pared 1 base from V and 3 bases from J, leaving 7 bases between. CDR3 length: 13 residues. The germline CDR1 and CDR2 sequences are LGHDT and YNNKEL (reference sequence). The CDR3 loop is CASSQAGVYEQYF. The CDR3 DNA reads TGTGCCAGCAGCCAAGCGGGGGTCTACGAGCAGTACTTC.

The chain couples TRBV5-1 to TRBJ2-7; the match to TRBD2 covers 11 bases. Trimming removed 4 bases from V and 3 bases from J; junction bases left unmatched: 3. Germline V CDR1 and CDR2: SGHRS, YFSETQ. This CDR3 region has 14 residues. CDR3 sequence reads: CASSPGTSGYEQYF. In DNA, the CDR3 is TGCGCCAGCAGCCCAGGGACTAGCGGCTACGAGCAGTACTTC.

V usage is TRBV6-5 and J usage is TRBJ1-2; 8 nucleotides match TRBD1. Trimming removed 6 bases from V and 6 bases from J; junction bases left unmatched: 6. The CDR3 spans 13 residues. The germline CDR1 and CDR2 sequences are MNHEY and SVGAGI. CDR3 amino acids: CASRGQGADGYTF. Written as DNA, the CDR3 is TGTGCCAGCAGGGGCCAGGGGGCCGATGGCTACACCTTC.

This chain uses TRBV2 with TRBJ1-2; 7 nucleotides align to TRBD1. This CDR3 region has 15 residues. CDR1 is SNHLY and CDR2 is FYNNEI in the germline V gene. V gave up 6 bases and J gave up 2 bases; unmatched junction bases: 9. Here the CDR3 reads CASSVTGNSNYGYTF. CDR3 in DNA: TGTGCCAGCAGCGTGACAGGGAATAGCAACTATGGCTACACCTTC.

The CDR3 coding sequence is TGTGCCAGCAGTCACGGTGTCCGAGGGAGGGGAACTGAAGCTTTCTTT. Protein: CASSHGVRGRGTEAFF. V is TRBV28 and J is TRBJ1-1; D possibly corresponds to TRBD1 (5 bases). Trimming shortened V by 5 bases and J by 5 bases, and 21 bases separated the two germline ends. From germline, CDR1 is MDHEN and CDR2 SYDVKM. The CDR3 covers 16 residues.

The genes are TRBV18 and TRBJ1-1, with a weak D call TRBD1 (5 bases). The CDR3 loop spans 13 amino acids. V lost 3 bases to trimming and J lost 7 bases, with 12 bases between them. CDR1 is KGHSH, CDR2 LQKENI, per germline. The CDR3, as DNA: TGTGCCAGCTCACCGCAGGGTCTGGGTGAAGCTTTCTTT. Its translation: CASSPQGLGEAFF.

This clone was counted ten times or more. The V call is TRBV6-1, the J call TRBJ2-2; D gene uncertain. The CDR3 extends over 13 amino acids. Germline CDR1 MNHNS, CDR2 SASEGT. V shed 2 bases and J shed 3 bases, with 4 bases lying between them. DNA for the CDR3: TGTGCCAGCAGTGAACGAGACACCGGGGAGCTGTTTTTT. Its protein product is CASSERDTGELFF.

The V gene is TRBV7-3, the J gene TRBJ2-5, with D perhaps TRBD1 (6 bases). This CDR3 region has 15 residues. Germline lookup yields CDR1 SGHTA and CDR2 FQGTGA. V lost 3 bases and J 1 base, leaving 12 bases between the germline ends. This CDR3 is CASSFGNRAQETQYF. Here the CDR3 DNA reads TGTGCCAGCAGCTTCGGGAACAGGGCCCAAGAGACCCAGTACTTC.

The chain couples TRBV9 to TRBJ2-3; the match to TRBD2 covers 7 bases. The trim removed 3 bases at V and 2 bases at J, leaving 12 bases unmatched. In germline, CDR1 is SGDLS, CDR2 YYNGEE. CDR3 length: 17 amino acids. CDR3 residues: CASSANRLAGFTDTQYF. DNA for the CDR3: TGTGCCAGCAGCGCCAACAGACTAGCCGGGTTCACAGATACGCAGTATTTT.

The rearrangement joins TRBV23-1 to TRBJ2-2; D is unresolved. TRBV23-1 is reported as an ORF; its role is uncertain. The CDR3 runs to 14 residues. V lost 6 bases to trimming and J lost 1 base, with 9 bases between them. The CDR3 protein is CASSEEENTGELFF. In nucleotides, the CDR3 is TGCGCCAGCAGCGAAGAGGAGAACACCGGGGAGCTGTTTTTT.

The chain is built from TRBV28 and TRBJ2-5, with D hard to call. Trimming stripped 4 bases from V and 2 bases from J, with 8 bases between. The germline V gene has CDR1 MDHEN and CDR2 SYDVKM. The CDR3 is 13 residues long. Here the CDR3 DNA reads TGTGCCAGCAGTTCGAGGCAGCAAGAGACCCAGTACTTC. It is translated as CASSSRQQETQYF.

This clone has just a few counts. The CDR3 sequence is CSVELGHTGELFF. CDR3 nucleotides: TGCAGCGTTGAACTGGGGCACACCGGGGAGCTGTTTTTT. V usage is TRBV29-1 and J usage is TRBJ2-2; D may be TRBD1 (5 bases). The CDR3 has 13 amino acids. CDR1 SQVTM and CDR2 ANQGSEA come from the germline V gene. The ends were cut back, 2 bases at V and 3 bases at J, with 7 bases in the middle.

The chain employs TRBV3-1 (or the pseudogene TRBV3-2) and TRBJ1-3; D not resolved. Per the germline V gene, CDR1 is LGHDT and CDR2 is YNNKEL (reference sequence). V lost 4 bases and J lost 0, with 10 bases in between. The CDR3 is made up of 15 amino acids. The CDR3 DNA follows: TGTGCCAGCAGCCCTCGGGGTGCCTCTGGAAACACCATATATTTT. This codes for CASSPRGASGNTIYF.

The V and J genes are TRBV5-4 and TRBJ2-2; possibly TRBD2 for D (5 bases). The CDR3 runs to 16 residues. V lost 3 bases and J 2 bases, leaving 14 bases between the germline ends. Germline V gene data show CDR1 as SGHNT and CDR2 as YYREEE (reference sequence). The CDR3 coding sequence is TGTGCCAGCAGCTGGCTAAGCGGTTCCAACACCGGGGAGCTGTTTTTT. Translated: CASSWLSGSNTGELFF.